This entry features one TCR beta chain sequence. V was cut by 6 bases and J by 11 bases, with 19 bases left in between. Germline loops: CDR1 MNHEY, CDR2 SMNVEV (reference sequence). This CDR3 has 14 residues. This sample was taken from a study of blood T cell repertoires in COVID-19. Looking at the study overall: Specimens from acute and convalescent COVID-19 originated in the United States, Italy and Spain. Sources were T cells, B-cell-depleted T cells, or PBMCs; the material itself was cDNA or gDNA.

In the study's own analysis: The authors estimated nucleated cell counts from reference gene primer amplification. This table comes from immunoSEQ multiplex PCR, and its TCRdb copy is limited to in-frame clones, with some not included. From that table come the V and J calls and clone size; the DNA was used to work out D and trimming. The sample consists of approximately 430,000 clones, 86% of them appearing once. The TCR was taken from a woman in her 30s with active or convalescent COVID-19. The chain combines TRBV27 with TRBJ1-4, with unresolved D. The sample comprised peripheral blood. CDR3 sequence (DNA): TGTGCCAGCAGGGCCCTTTCACACGTGGAGAAACTGTTTTTT. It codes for CASRALSHVEKLFF.